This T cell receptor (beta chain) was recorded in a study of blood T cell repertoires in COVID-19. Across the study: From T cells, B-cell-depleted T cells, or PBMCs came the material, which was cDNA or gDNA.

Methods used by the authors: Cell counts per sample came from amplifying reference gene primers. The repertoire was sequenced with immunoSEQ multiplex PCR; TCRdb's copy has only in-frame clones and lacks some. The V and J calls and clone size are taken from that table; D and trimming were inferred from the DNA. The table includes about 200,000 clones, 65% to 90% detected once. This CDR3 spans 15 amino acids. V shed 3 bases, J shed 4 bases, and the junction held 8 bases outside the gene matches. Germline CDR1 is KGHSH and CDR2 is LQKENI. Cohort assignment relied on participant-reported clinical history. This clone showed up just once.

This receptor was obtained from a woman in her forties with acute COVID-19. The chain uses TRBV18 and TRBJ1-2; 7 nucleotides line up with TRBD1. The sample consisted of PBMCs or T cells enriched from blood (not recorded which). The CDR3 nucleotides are TGTGCCAGCTCACCTTCTCGGGACAGACTCTATGGCTACACCTTC. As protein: CASSPSRDRLYGYTF.